These 30 T cell receptor beta chains came from one sample sequenced in a study of cytomegalovirus exposure and HLA in healthy donors (dated by TCRdb to between 2016 and 2019). Libraries were made using the immunoSEQ multiplex PCR assay. For the multiplex PCR, a mixture combining 60 forward primers for TCR Vbeta segments and 13 reverse primers for TCR Jbeta segments was used. TCRdb holds this immuneACCESS table with in-frame rearrangements only. Some clones are missing; in checked studies, unresolved V genes explain under half, and the rest has no known cause. This sample has about 170,000 clones in its table, and about 79% of those were observed once. The ten biggest clones cover 2% to 2.5% of the sample. Sequenced input: PBMCs. The receptors derive from a woman aged 50 to 60 in good health and CMV-seronegative.

The chain employs TRBV7-2 and TRBJ2-3; TRBD1 is a possible D gene (6 bases). CDR1 is SGHTA, CDR2 FQGNSA, per germline. The CDR3 covers 15 residues. V was cut by 4 bases and J by 2 bases, with 13 bases left in between. CDR3 protein: CASSSLGHNTDTQYF. The CDR3 DNA is TGTGCCAGCAGCTCGTTGGGACACAACACAGATACGCAGTATTTT.

V gene TRBV27 combines with J gene TRBJ2-5; D is possibly TRBD1 (6 bases). The end of the DNA aligns better with TRBJ2-7, so the J call may be wrong. The CDR3 is 15 residues long. The germline gives CDR1 MNHEY, CDR2 SMNVEV (reference sequence). The CDR3 nucleotides read TGTGCCAGCCGCGTAACGATAGGGGGTTCCTACGAGCAGTACTTC. This gives the protein CASRVTIGGSYEQYF.

This rearrangement joins TRBV5-6 to TRBJ2-3; possible D gene TRBD1, 6 bases. The CDR3 length is 16 residues. CDR1 is SGHDT and CDR2 is YYEEEE in the germline V gene. Trimming left V 4 bases short and J 1 base short, with 16 bases between. The CDR3 is CASSGRRGFGTDTQYF. The CDR3, as DNA: TGTGCCAGCAGCGGACGCAGGGGATTCGGCACAGATACGCAGTATTTT.

This chain connects TRBV7-2 to TRBJ1-3; tentatively, D is TRBD1 (5 bases). V was cut by 3 bases and J by 0 bases, with 15 bases left in between. CDR3 size: 17 residues. Germline lookup yields CDR1 SGHTA and CDR2 FQGNSA. The chain's CDR3 is CASSFERQQDSGNTIYF. The CDR3 bases are TGTGCCAGCAGCTTTGAGAGACAGCAAGACTCTGGAAACACCATATATTTT. Combining the CDR3 with reference TRBV7-2 and TRBJ1-3 gives the whole variable domain GAGVSQSPSNKVTEKGKDVELRCDPISGHTALYWYRQSLGQGLEFLIYFQGNSAPDKSGLPSDRFSAERTGGSVSTLTIQRTQQEDSAVYLCASSFERQQDSGNTIYFGEGSWLTVV.

This chain connects TRBV18 to TRBJ2-1; 7 bases agree with TRBD1. The CDR3 extends over 15 amino acids. Per germline, CDR1 KGHSH and CDR2 LQKENI. V lost 3 bases and J lost 4; bases outside the gene matches: 6. The CDR3 region is CASSPGTEEYNEQFF. CDR3 sequence (DNA): TGTGCCAGCTCACCCGGGACAGAAGAGTACAATGAGCAGTTCTTC.

The chain combines TRBV7-2 with TRBJ1-3; D gene ambiguous. Trimming left V 5 bases short and J 0 bases short, with 8 bases between. Germline CDR1 SGHTA, CDR2 FQGNSA. CDR3 size: 14 residues. DNA for the CDR3: TGTGCCAGCAGCCGGTCGAGCTCTGGAAACACCATATATTTT. Translated: CASSRSSSGNTIYF.

The chain joins TRBV27 to TRBJ2-7; the D gene is possibly TRBD2 (7 bases). From germline, CDR1 is MNHEY and CDR2 SMNVEV (reference sequence). V lost 2 bases, J lost 3 bases, and 11 bases lay in between. The CDR3 runs to 14 residues. Written as DNA, the CDR3 is TGTGCCAGCAGTTTAGGGGGGGCCCGCTACGAGCAGTACTTC. Translating gives CASSLGGARYEQYF.

V gene TRBV2 combines with J gene TRBJ2-3; 7 nucleotides align to TRBD2. The V gene's germline CDR1 is SNHLY and CDR2 FYNNEI. Losses at the gene ends were 3 bases for V and 0 bases for J; bases not matched to a gene: 6. The CDR3 spans 16 residues. The DNA of the CDR3 is TGTGCCAGCAGTGAGTGGAGCGGGGTTAGCACAGATACGCAGTATTTT. Protein sequence: CASSEWSGVSTDTQYF.

J is TRBJ2-2 and V is TRBV11-3, with 7 bases fitting TRBD1. CDR1 and CDR2 from the germline V gene are SGHNT and YENEEA. The CDR3 extends over 15 amino acids. After removal of 1 base from V and 1 base from J, the junction contained 0 bases not matched to a gene. CDR3 loop: CASSLGQGNTGELFF. The CDR3 nucleotides are TGTGCCAGCAGCTTAGGACAGGGGAACACCGGGGAGCTGTTTTTT. The variable domain in full, with the rest retrieved from reference TRBV11-3 and TRBJ2-2, is EAGVVQSPRYKIIEKKQPVAFWCNPISGHNTLYWYLQNLGQGPELLIRYENEEAVDDSQLPKDRFSAERLKGVDSTLKIQPAELGDSAVYLCASSLGQGNTGELFFGEGSRLTVL.

This clone occurred a few times. V gene TRBV19 combines with J gene TRBJ1-1, with 7 bases lining up with TRBD1. The length of the CDR3 is 15 residues. The germline CDR1 and CDR2 sequences are LNHDA and SQIVND (reference sequence). With 2 bases clipped from V and 4 bases from J, the junction kept 7 bases outside the gene matches. This CDR3 reads CASSIWPPGGTEAFF. In DNA, the CDR3 is TGTGCCAGTAGTATATGGCCGCCAGGGGGCACTGAAGCTTTCTTT.

To note about this clone: Other DNA variants within this sample encode the same CDR3. The genes are TRBV2 and TRBJ1-5; D gene unclear. Germline CDR1 reads SNHLY; CDR2 reads FYNNEI. V was shortened by 4 bases and J by 1 base, with 5 bases between the two germline ends. CDR3 length: 13 amino acids. DNA for the CDR3: TGTGCCAGCAGTGGGCAGAGCAATCAGCCCCAGCATTTT. This codes for CASSGQSNQPQHF.

This clone appeared a few times. The rearrangement links TRBV6-1 to TRBJ2-1, with 7 bases fitting TRBD2. The CDR3 sequence is 14 residues long. The V and J ends lost 2 bases and 9 bases, in that order; junction bases with no gene match: 7. From germline, CDR1 is MNHNS and CDR2 SASEGT. The CDR3 protein is CASSERRERAEQFF. In DNA, the CDR3 is TGTGCCAGCAGTGAAAGGCGGGAGCGGGCTGAGCAGTTCTTC.

The chain carries TRBV4-2 and TRBJ2-1; maybe TRBD2 (7 bases). V was trimmed by 1 base and J by 9 bases, leaving 28 bases between them. The CDR3 spans 19 residues. CDR1 is LGHNA, CDR2 YNFKEQ, per germline. The CDR3 nucleotides read TGTGCCAGCAGCCAAGCGGGCGGGGGCCTAGCGAAAATAGTAGGTGAGCAGTTCTTC. Translating it yields CASSQAGGGLAKIVGEQFF.

The table lists this clone with a count of one. J is TRBJ2-7 and V is TRBV11-2, with D perhaps matching TRBD1 (6 bases). Trimming cost V 5 bases and J 4 bases, with 15 bases left between them. The germline gives CDR1 SGHAT, CDR2 FQNNGV. The CDR3 is made up of 14 amino acids. The CDR3: CASSNAVTGYEQYF. The CDR3 DNA follows: TGTGCCAGCAGCAACGCCGTAACAGGGTACGAGCAGTACTTC. The full variable domain, in which reference TRBV11-2 and TRBJ2-7 provide the parts outside the CDR3, is EAGVAQSPRYKIIEKRQSVAFWCNPISGHATLYWYQQILGQGPKLLIQFQNNGVVDDSQLPKDRFSAERLKGVDSTLKIQPAKLEDSAVYLCASSNAVTGYEQYFGPGTRLTVT.

This clone was detected a few times. The chain is built from TRBV7-9 and TRBJ1-3; D gene ambiguous. Trimming removed 5 bases from V and 2 bases from J, with 7 bases in between. Germline V CDR1 and CDR2: SEHNR, FQNEAQ (reference sequence). The CDR3 covers 13 residues. Here the CDR3 DNA reads TGTGCCAGCAGCCTTCTTCCTGGAAACACCATATATTTT. It codes for CASSLLPGNTIYF. Full variable domain (outside the CDR3, taken from reference TRBV7-9 and TRBJ1-3): DTGVSQNPRHKITKRGQNVTFRCDPISEHNRLYWYRQTLGQGPEFLTYFQNEAQLEKSRLLSDRFSAERPKGSFSTLEIQRTEQGDSAMYLCASSLLPGNTIYFGEGSWLTVV.

J is TRBJ2-2 and V is TRBV10-2; D perhaps matches TRBD2 (6 bases). This CDR3 region has 15 residues. V lost 7 bases and J lost 2, with 14 bases in between. The germline gives CDR1 WSHSY, CDR2 SAAADI. CDR3 bases: TGCGCCAGCACCTTCGGGGGAGTTAACACCGGGGAGCTGTTTTTT. This translates into CASTFGGVNTGELFF.

The DNA of the CDR3 is TGCAGCGTCGCGGGAACCCCCTACGAGCAGTACTTC. Its translation: CSVAGTPYEQYF. V and J are TRBV29-1 and TRBJ2-5; D may be TRBD2 (6 bases). The closer fit of TRBJ2-7 to the DNA end suggests the J call may be wrong. This CDR3 comprises 12 residues. Looked up from germline, CDR1 is SQVTM and CDR2 is ANQGSEA.

The chain links TRBV29-1 to TRBJ1-1; the D is unclear. Germline V lookup: CDR1 SQVTM, CDR2 ANQGSEA. This CDR3 has 12 amino acids. V was trimmed by 5 bases and J by 1 base, leaving 8 bases between them. CDR3 amino acids: CSVTDPNTEAFF. Here the CDR3 DNA reads TGCAGCGTTACTGATCCGAACACTGAAGCTTTCTTT.

The J gene is TRBJ2-1, the V gene TRBV7-9; 7 bases match TRBD1. Germline V gene data show CDR1 as SEHNR and CDR2 as FQNEAQ (reference sequence). The CDR3 covers 14 residues. Germline trimming cut 4 bases from V and 5 bases from J; bases unmatched to any gene: 5. CDR3 protein: CASSSGQVHNEQFF. The DNA for the CDR3 is TGTGCCAGCAGCTCCGGACAGGTGCACAATGAGCAGTTCTTC.

V gene TRBV29-1 combines with J gene TRBJ1-1; the match to TRBD1 covers 8 bases. V was pared by 6 bases and J by 1 base, with 4 bases of the junction left unmatched. In germline, CDR1 is SQVTM, CDR2 ANQGSEA. This CDR3 has 13 amino acids. Here the CDR3 reads CSVAGGSNTEAFF. The CDR3 bases are TGCAGCGTAGCAGGGGGCTCGAACACTGAAGCTTTCTTT.

This clone showed up just a few times. V usage is TRBV9 and J usage is TRBJ1-3; possibly TRBD1 for D (5 bases). Looked up from germline, CDR1 is SGDLS and CDR2 is YYNGEE. The CDR3 runs to 18 residues. Trimming removed 3 bases from V and 1 base from J, with 20 bases in between. Written as DNA, the CDR3 is TGTGCCAGCAGCGCCCGGAGGGACCCCGGAGGGTCTGGAAACACCATATATTTT. This encodes CASSARRDPGGSGNTIYF.

This sequence joins TRBV7-2 and TRBJ1-5, with TRBD1 matching 8 bases. This CDR3 has 15 residues. The V gene end was trimmed by 3 bases and the J gene end by 5 bases; junction bases not matched to a gene: 6. Germline V CDR1 and CDR2: SGHTA, FQGNSA. CDR3 coding DNA: TGTGCCAGCAGCTTCAGCAGGGGGCCGGATCAGCCCCAGCATTTT. Its translation: CASSFSRGPDQPQHF.

The CDR3 region is CASSDRLAGVSDTQYF. DNA of the CDR3: TGTGCCAGCAGCGATAGACTAGCGGGAGTATCAGATACGCAGTATTTT. The V and J genes are TRBV5-8 and TRBJ2-3; TRBD2 matches 12 bases. Germline V CDR1 and CDR2: SGHTS, YDEGEE. The CDR3 is 16 amino acids. V trimming: 4 bases; J trimming: 4 bases; junction bases outside the gene matches: 7.

The chain combines TRBV7-9 with TRBJ2-6; the D is unclear. V lost 5 bases and J lost 2, with 4 bases in between. CDR1 is SEHNR and CDR2 is FQNEAQ in the germline V gene (reference sequence). This CDR3 contains 13 residues. CDR3 DNA sequence: TGTGCCAGCAGCGTCGCTGGGGCCAACGTCCTGACTTTC. It encodes CASSVAGANVLTF.

Notes on this clone: The junction departs from the called germline gene at one end, perhaps through a read error. The chain combines TRBV25-1 with TRBJ1-1; possibly TRBD1 for D (6 bases). CDR3 length: 14 residues. Germline V lookup: CDR1 MGHDK, CDR2 SYGVNS. The CDR3, as DNA: TGTGTCAGCAGTGAGGGTCAGGGGTGGACTGAAGCTTTCTTT. Amino acids: CVSSEGQGWTEAFF.

This clone was detected only once. The rearrangement uses TRBV7-2 and TRBJ1-2, with 11 bases that match TRBD1. The CDR3 has 16 amino acids. Losses at the gene ends were 3 bases for V and 3 bases for J; bases not matched to a gene: 6. Germline V CDR1 and CDR2: SGHTA, FQGNSA. The CDR3 sequence: CASSFISGQGDYGYTF. CDR3 in DNA: TGTGCCAGCAGCTTTATTTCGGGACAGGGGGACTATGGCTACACCTTC.

This clone was found once. The CDR3 is CASRNRGGPTYGYTF. In DNA, the CDR3 is TGTGCCAGCAGGAACCGGGGGGGTCCCACCTATGGCTACACCTTC. The chain links TRBV28 to TRBJ1-2, with D possibly being TRBD1 (5 bases). The V gene lost 6 bases and the J gene lost 4 bases, with 18 bases spanning the gap. Germline CDR1 MDHEN, CDR2 SYDVKM. This CDR3 has 15 residues.

The CDR3 region has the DNA TGTGCCATCAGCGCAGGGTGGGCTAATGAAAAACTGTTTTTT. Amino acid sequence: CAISAGWANEKLFF. The rearrangement links TRBV10-3 to TRBJ1-4, with a possible D match to TRBD1 (5 bases). V shed 6 bases and J shed 3 bases, with 11 bases lying between them. The germline gives CDR1 ENHRY, CDR2 SYGVKD. CDR3 size: 14 residues.

Only a few counts were recorded for this clone. In DNA form, the CDR3 reads TGTGCCAGCAGTCCCTGGACTAGCAACACCGGGGAGCTGTTTTTT. It is translated as CASSPWTSNTGELFF. The chain couples TRBV6-5 to TRBJ2-2; 8 bases are a match to TRBD2. V lost 5 bases to trimming and J lost 2 bases; unmatched junction nucleotides: 4. Germline V gene lookup returns CDR1 MNHEY and CDR2 SVGAGI. The CDR3 is made up of 15 amino acids.

This clone was detected only a few times. The rearrangement links TRBV5-3 to TRBJ2-7; 7 bases match TRBD1. TRBV5-3 is an open reading frame whose function is uncertain. The ends lost 4 bases at V and 3 bases at J; junction bases unmatched: 10. This CDR3 contains 15 residues. The CDR3 bases are TGTGCCAGAAGCCCACGGACAGGTTTTGGCTACGAGCAGTACTTC. It yields the protein CARSPRTGFGYEQYF.